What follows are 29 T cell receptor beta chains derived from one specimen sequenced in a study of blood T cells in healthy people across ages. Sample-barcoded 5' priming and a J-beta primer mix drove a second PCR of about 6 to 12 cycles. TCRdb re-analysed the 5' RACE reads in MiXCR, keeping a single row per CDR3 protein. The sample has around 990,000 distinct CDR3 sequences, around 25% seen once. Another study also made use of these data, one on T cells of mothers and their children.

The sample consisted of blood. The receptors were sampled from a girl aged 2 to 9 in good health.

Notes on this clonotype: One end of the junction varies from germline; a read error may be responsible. The DNA for the CDR3 is TGTGCCAGCACCTTACTCGGTGGCACAGATACGCAGTATTTT. This codes for CASTLLGGTDTQYF. The chain is built from TRBV7-2 and TRBJ2-3; no definite D call. This CDR3 is built from 14 residues. CDR1 SGHTA and CDR2 FQGNSA come from the germline V gene.

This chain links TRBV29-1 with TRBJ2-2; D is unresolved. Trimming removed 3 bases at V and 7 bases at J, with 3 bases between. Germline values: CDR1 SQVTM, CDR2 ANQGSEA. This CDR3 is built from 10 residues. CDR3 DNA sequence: TGCAGCGTTGAGAACGGGGAGCTGTTTTTT. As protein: CSVENGELFF.

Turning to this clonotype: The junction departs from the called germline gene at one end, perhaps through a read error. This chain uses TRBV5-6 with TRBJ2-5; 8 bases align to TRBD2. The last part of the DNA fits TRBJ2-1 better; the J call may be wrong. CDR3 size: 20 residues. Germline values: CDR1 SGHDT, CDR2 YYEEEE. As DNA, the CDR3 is TGTGCCAGCAGCTTGGCTAGTTTGAGCGGGAGTATTATCTCCTACAATGGGCAGTTCTTC. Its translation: CASSLASLSGSIISYNGQFF.

The CDR3 nucleotides are TGCAGCGTTTCGGCGGCAGGATCGAGAGATGCAGATACGCAGTATTTT. Translation gives CSVSAAGSRDADTQYF. The chain employs TRBV29-1 and TRBJ2-3; no definite D call. This CDR3 contains 16 residues. Germline V CDR1 and CDR2: SQVTM, ANQGSEA. V dropped 5 bases and J dropped 4 bases, with 22 bases sitting between them.

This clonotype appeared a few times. The CDR3 is CASRSSRGNREKEDTQYF. CDR3 nucleotide sequence: TGTGCCAGCAGATCGTCTCGTGGCAACAGGGAAAAGGAAGATACGCAGTATTTT. The chain recombines TRBV2 with TRBJ2-3; D possibly corresponds to TRBD1 (6 bases). The V and J ends lost 6 bases and 5 bases respectively, with 27 bases between them. This CDR3 has 18 residues. Germline values: CDR1 SNHLY, CDR2 FYNNEI.

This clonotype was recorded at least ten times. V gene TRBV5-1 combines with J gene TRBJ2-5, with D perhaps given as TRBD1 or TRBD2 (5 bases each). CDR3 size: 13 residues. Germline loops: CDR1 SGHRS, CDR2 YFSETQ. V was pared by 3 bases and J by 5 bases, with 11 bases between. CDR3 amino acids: CASSSGPEETQYF. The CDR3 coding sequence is TGCGCCAGCAGCTCGGGACCAGAGGAGACCCAGTACTTC.

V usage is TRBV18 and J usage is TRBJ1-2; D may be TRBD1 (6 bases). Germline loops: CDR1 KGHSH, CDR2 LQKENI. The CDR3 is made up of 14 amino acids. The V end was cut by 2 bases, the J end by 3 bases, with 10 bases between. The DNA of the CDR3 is TGTGCCAGCTCACCAGGACAGCGGGACTATGGCTACACCTTC. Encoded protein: CASSPGQRDYGYTF. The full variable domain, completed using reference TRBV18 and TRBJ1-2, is NAGVMQNPRHLVRRRGQEARLRCSPMKGHSHVYWYRQLPEEGLKFMVYLQKENIIDESGMPKERFSAEFPKEGPSILRIQQVVRGDSAAYFCASSPGQRDYGYTFGSGTRLTVV.

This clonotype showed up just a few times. The chain's CDR3 is CAIKFPGGDGYTF. In DNA, the CDR3 is TGTGCCATCAAGTTCCCCGGGGGGGATGGCTACACCTTC. The rearrangement links TRBV6-5 to TRBJ1-2; TRBD1 might be the D (5 bases). Trimming pared 10 bases from V and 6 bases from J, leaving 18 bases between. Looked up from germline, CDR1 is MNHEY and CDR2 is SVGAGI. The CDR3 runs to 13 residues.

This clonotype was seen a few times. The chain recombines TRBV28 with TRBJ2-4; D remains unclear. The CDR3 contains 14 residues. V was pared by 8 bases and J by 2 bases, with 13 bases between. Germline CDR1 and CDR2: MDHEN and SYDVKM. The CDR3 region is CASLADLSKNIQYF. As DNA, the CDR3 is TGTGCCAGCTTGGCAGACCTATCCAAAAACATTCAGTACTTC.

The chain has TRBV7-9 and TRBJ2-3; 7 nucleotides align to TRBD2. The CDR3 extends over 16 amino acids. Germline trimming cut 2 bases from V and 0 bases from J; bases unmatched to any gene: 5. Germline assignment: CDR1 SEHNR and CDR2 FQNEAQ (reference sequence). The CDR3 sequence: CASSLTPAGSTDTQYF. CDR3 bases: TGTGCCAGCAGCTTAACTCCAGCGGGGAGCACAGATACGCAGTATTTT.

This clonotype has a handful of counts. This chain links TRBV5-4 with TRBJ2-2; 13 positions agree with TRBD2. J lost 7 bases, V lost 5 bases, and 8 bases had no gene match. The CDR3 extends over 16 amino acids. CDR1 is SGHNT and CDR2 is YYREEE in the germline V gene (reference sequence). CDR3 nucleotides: TGTGCCAGCAGTCGACTAGCGGGGGGCAACCACGGGGAGCTGTTTTTT. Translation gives CASSRLAGGNHGELFF.

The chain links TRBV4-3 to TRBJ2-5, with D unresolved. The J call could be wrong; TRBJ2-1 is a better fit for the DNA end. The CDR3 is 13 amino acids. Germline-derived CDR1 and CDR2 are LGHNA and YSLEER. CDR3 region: CASSQDSSSRQFF. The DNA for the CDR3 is TGCGCCAGCAGCCAAGATTCGAGTTCGAGGCAGTTCTTC.

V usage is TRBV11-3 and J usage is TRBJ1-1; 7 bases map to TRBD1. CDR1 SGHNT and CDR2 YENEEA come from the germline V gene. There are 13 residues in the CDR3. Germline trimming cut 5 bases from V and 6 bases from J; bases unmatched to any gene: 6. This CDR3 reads CASSTYRGAEAFF. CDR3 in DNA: TGTGCCAGCAGCACTTACAGGGGCGCTGAAGCTTTCTTT.

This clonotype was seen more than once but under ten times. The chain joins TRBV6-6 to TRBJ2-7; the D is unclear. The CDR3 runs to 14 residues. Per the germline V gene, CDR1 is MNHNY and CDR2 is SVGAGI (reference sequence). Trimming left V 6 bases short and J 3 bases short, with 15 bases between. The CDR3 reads CASSTGPTYYEQYF. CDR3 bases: TGTGCCAGCAGCACTGGCCCTACTTACTACGAGCAGTACTTC.

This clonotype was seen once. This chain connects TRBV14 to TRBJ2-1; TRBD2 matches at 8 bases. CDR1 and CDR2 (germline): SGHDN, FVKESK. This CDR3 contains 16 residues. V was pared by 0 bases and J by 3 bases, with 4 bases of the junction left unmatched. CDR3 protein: CASSQDVLAGYNEQFF. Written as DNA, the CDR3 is TGTGCCAGCAGCCAAGATGTGCTAGCGGGCTACAATGAGCAGTTCTTC. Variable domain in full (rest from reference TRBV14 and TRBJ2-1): EAGVTQFPSHSVIEKGQTVTLRCDPISGHDNLYWYRRVMGKEIKFLLHFVKESKQDESGMPNNRFLAERTGGTYSTLKVQPAELEDSGVYFCASSQDVLAGYNEQFFGPGTRLTVL.

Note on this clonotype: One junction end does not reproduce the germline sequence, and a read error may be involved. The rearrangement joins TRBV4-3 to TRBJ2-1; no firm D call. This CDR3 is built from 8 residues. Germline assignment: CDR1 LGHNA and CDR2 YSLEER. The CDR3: CASSQNGF. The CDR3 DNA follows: TGCGCCAGCAGCCAAAACGGGTTC.

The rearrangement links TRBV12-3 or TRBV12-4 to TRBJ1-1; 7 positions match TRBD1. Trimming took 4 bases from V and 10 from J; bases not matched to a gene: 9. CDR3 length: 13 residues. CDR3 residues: CASSSETGTGAFF. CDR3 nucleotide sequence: TGTGCCAGCAGTTCCGAGACAGGGACGGGAGCTTTCTTT.

CDR3 nucleotides: TGTGCCAGCAGTGCAGCCGTTGGCTACACCTTC. Its translation is CASSAAVGYTF. The chain recombines TRBV2 with TRBJ1-2, with D uncertain. V was cut by 4 bases and J by 7 bases, with 7 bases left in between. Germline CDR1 and CDR2: SNHLY and FYNNEI. This CDR3 contains 11 residues.

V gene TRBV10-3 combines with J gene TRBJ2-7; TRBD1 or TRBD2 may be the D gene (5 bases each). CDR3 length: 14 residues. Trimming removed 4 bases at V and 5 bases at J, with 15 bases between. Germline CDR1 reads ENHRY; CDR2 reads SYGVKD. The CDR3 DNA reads TGTGCCATCAGTGGGGGCCGGGATTGGGACGAGCAGTACTTC. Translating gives CAISGGRDWDEQYF.

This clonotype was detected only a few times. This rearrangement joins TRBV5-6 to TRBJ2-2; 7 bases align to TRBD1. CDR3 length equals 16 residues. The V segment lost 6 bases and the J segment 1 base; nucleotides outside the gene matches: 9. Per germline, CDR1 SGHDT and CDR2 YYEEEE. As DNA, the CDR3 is TGTGCCAGCATCCGTACCGGGACAGAGAACACCGGGGAGCTGTTTTTT. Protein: CASIRTGTENTGELFF.

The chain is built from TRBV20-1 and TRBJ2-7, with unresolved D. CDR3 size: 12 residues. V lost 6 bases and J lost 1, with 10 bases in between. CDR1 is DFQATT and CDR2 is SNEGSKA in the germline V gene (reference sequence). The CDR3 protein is CSASDGSYEQYF. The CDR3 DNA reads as TGCAGTGCCTCAGACGGGTCCTACGAGCAGTACTTC.

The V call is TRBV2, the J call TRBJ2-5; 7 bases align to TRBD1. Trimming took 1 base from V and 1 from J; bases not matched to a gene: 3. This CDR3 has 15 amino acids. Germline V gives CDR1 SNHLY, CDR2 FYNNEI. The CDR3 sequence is CASSEGTGLQETQYF. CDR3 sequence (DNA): TGTGCCAGCAGTGAAGGGACAGGCCTCCAAGAGACCCAGTACTTC. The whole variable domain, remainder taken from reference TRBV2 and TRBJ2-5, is EPEVTQTPSHQVTQMGQEVILRCVPISNHLYFYWYRQILGQKVEFLVSFYNNEISEKSEIFDDQFSVERPDGSNFTLKIRSTKLEDSAMYFCASSEGTGLQETQYFGPGTRLLVL.

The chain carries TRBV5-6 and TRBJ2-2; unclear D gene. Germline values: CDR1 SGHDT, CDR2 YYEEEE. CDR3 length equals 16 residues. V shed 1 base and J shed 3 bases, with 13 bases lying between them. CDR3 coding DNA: TGTGCCAGCAGCTTGATGGGCCCCGAGGACACCGGGGAGCTGTTTTTT. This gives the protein CASSLMGPEDTGELFF.

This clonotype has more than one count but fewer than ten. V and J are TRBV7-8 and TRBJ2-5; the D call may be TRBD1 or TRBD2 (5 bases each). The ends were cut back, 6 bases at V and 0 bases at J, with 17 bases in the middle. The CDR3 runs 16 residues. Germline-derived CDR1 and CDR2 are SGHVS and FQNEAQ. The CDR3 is CASSLRGVVYQETQYF. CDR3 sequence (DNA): TGTGCCAGCAGTTTGAGGGGTGTGGTGTACCAAGAGACCCAGTACTTC.

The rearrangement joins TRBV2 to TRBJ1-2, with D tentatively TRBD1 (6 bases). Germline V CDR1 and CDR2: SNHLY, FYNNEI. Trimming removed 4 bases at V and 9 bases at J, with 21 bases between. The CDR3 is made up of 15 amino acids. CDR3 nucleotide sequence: TGTGCCAGCAGTGTCAGGGGAGGGACGCTTTTTCGCTACACCTTC. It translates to CASSVRGGTLFRYTF. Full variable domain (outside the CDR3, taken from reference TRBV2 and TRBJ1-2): EPEVTQTPSHQVTQMGQEVILRCVPISNHLYFYWYRQILGQKVEFLVSFYNNEISEKSEIFDDQFSVERPDGSNFTLKIRSTKLEDSAMYFCASSVRGGTLFRYTFGSGTRLTVV.

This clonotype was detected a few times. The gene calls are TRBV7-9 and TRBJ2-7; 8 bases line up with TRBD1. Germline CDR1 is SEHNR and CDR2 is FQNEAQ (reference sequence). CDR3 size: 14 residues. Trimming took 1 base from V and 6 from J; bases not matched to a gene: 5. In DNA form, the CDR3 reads TGTGCCAGCAGCTTAGGGACAGGGACGTCCGAGCAGTACTTC. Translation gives CASSLGTGTSEQYF.

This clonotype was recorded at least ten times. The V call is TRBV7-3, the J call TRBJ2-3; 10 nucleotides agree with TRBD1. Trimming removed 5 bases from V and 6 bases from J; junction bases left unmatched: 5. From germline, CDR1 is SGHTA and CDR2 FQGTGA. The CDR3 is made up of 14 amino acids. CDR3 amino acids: CASSPTGGADTQYF. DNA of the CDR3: TGTGCCAGCAGCCCGACAGGGGGCGCCGATACGCAGTATTTT. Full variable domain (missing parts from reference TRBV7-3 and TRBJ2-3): GAGVSQTPSNKVTEKGKYVELRCDPISGHTALYWYRQSLGQGPEFLIYFQGTGAADDSGLPNDRFFAVRPEGSVSTLKIQRTERGDSAVYLCASSPTGGADTQYFGPGTRLTVL.

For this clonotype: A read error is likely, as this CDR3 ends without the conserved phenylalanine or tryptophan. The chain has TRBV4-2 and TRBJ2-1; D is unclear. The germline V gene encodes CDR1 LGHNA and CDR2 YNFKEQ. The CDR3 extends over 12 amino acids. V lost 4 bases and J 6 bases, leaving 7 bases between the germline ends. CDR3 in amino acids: CASSPNVNEQFL. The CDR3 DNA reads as TGTGCCAGCAGCCCTAACGTCAATGAGCAGTTCCTC.

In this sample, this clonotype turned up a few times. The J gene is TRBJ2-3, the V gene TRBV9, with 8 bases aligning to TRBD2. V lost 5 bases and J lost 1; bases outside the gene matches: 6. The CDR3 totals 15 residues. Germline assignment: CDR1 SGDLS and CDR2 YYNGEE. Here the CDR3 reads CASSREGSGTDTQYF. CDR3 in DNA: TGTGCCAGCAGTCGGGAGGGCAGCGGCACAGATACGCAGTATTTT.